A selection of T cell receptor beta chains follows, all from one sample in a study of blood T cells in healthy people across ages. TCRdb reprocessed the 5' RACE reads via MiXCR and lists one record per CDR3 protein. The sample holds 790,000 or so distinct CDR3 sequences, roughly three fifths seen once. The sample consisted of blood. These receptors were collected from a man in his forties or fifties in good health. Each CDR3 is given with its conserved first and last residue. The order of the fields is CDR3 protein, J gene, V gene.

CASSPPTGDTQYF,TRBJ2-3,TRBV2
CSVGGQGTGDYTF,TRBJ1-2,TRBV29-1
CASSPGQGDIYGYTF,TRBJ1-2,TRBV5-4
CASSLRPGPSSYEQYF,TRBJ2-7,TRBV27
CASSSSYTTDTQYF,TRBJ2-3,TRBV11-1
CASSPAGAVYGYTF,TRBJ1-2,TRBV6-6
CASSQDQGGDTQYF,TRBJ2-3,TRBV4-3
CSARDFKGVDEKLFF,TRBJ1-4,TRBV20-1
CASSELEYQETQYF,TRBJ2-5,TRBV2
CASSITWGGYEQYF,NA,TRBV19
CASSYQTVLTSLLEQFF,TRBJ2-1,TRBV6-2/TRBV6-3
CASRAGSNQPQHF,TRBJ1-5,TRBV7-8
CASSWTSGDQETQYF,TRBJ2-5,TRBV5-1
CASLPGLSYEQYF,TRBJ2-7,TRBV28
CASSRRRNEQFF,TRBJ2-1,TRBV6-5
CASSPGGSGGSTQYF,TRBJ2-3,TRBV7-3
CSASFSGSSYEQYF,TRBJ2-7,TRBV20-1
CASSSQGRAVHGYTF,TRBJ1-2,TRBV27
CASSWAFRGPLYQPQHF,TRBJ1-5,TRBV7-2
CASSRGSGEDEQFF,TRBJ2-1,TRBV7-2
CASRLGTGASYEQYF,TRBJ2-7,TRBV6-5
CASRQIDLGFGTGELFF,TRBJ2-2,TRBV4-1
CASSPRQNTGELFF,TRBJ2-2,TRBV18
CASSDYPPRVQYF,TRBJ2-3,TRBV25-1
CASSSLAGSEQYF,TRBJ2-5,TRBV27
CASSLGPSRDGTGELFF,TRBJ2-2,TRBV5-1
CASSFFSGTSGGAKNIQYF,NA,TRBV7-9
CASSTAVGLFTQYF,TRBJ2-3,TRBV5-1
CASSGTGVSEAFF,TRBJ1-1,TRBV28
CSARDPQAQETQYF,TRBJ2-5,TRBV20-1
CASSLTPTYEQYF,TRBJ2-7,TRBV27
CASSLAMGQGREQYF,TRBJ2-5,TRBV7-6
CASSLTRRSSLGSPSNEQFF,TRBJ2-1,TRBV7-9
CASSTRTGTNSPLHF,TRBJ1-6,TRBV7-2
CASSPNRGGHETQYF,TRBJ2-5,TRBV7-3
CSVPRNSYNEQFF,TRBJ2-1,TRBV29-1
CASSFMRLSGGTDTQYF,TRBJ2-3,TRBV28
CASSPERGLSTDTQYF,TRBJ2-3,TRBV18
CSAGGTSAQETQYF,TRBJ2-5,TRBV20-1
CASSISYNEQFF,TRBJ2-1,TRBV5-5
CASSLETGQRIGNTIYF,TRBJ1-3,TRBV5-1
CASSYSGSPGASYNEQFF,TRBJ2-1,TRBV6-5
CASSPGTGYQETQYF,TRBJ2-5,TRBV12-3/TRBV12-4
CASSARTGDTGELFF,TRBJ2-2,TRBV5-1
CASSPSSDPNEQFF,TRBJ2-1,TRBV11-2
CASSEASRNEQYF,TRBJ2-7,TRBV2